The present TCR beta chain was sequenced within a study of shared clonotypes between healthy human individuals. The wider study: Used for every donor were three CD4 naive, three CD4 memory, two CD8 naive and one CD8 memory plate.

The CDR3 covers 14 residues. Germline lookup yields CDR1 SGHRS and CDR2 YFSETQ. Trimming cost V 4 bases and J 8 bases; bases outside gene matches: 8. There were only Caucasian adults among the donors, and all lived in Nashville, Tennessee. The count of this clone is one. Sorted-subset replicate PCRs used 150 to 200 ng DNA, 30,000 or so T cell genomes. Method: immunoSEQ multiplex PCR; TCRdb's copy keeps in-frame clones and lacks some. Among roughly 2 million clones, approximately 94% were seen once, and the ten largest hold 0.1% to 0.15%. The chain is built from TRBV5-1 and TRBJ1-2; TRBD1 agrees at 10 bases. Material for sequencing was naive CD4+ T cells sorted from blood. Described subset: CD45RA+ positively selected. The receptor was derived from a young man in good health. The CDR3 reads CASSPLTGGLGYTF. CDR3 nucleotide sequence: TGCGCCAGCAGCCCCCTGACAGGGGGCTTAGGCTACACCTTC.